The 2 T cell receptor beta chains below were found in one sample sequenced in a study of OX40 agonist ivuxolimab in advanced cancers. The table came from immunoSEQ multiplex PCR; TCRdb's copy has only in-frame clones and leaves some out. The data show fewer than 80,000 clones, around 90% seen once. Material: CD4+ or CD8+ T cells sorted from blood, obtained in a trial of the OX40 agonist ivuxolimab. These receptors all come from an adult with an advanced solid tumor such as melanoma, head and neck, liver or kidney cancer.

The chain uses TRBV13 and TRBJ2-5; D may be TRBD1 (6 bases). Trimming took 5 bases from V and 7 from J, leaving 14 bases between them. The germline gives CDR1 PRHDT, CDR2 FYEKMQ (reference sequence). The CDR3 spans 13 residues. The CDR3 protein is CASSPDGTTTQYF. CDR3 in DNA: TGTGCCAGCAGCCCAGATGGGACAACGACCCAGTACTTC. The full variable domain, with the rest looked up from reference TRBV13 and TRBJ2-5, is AAGVIQSPRHLIKEKRETATLKCYPIPRHDTVYWYQQGPGQDPQFLISFYEKMQSDKGSIPDRFSAQQFSDYHSELNMSSLELGDSALYFCASSPDGTTTQYFGPGTRLLVL.

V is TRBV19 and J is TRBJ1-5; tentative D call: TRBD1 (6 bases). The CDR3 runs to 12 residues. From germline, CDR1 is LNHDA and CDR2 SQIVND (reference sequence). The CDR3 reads CATGLGNQPQHF. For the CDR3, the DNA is TGTGCTACAGGGTTAGGCAATCAGCCCCAGCATTTT.